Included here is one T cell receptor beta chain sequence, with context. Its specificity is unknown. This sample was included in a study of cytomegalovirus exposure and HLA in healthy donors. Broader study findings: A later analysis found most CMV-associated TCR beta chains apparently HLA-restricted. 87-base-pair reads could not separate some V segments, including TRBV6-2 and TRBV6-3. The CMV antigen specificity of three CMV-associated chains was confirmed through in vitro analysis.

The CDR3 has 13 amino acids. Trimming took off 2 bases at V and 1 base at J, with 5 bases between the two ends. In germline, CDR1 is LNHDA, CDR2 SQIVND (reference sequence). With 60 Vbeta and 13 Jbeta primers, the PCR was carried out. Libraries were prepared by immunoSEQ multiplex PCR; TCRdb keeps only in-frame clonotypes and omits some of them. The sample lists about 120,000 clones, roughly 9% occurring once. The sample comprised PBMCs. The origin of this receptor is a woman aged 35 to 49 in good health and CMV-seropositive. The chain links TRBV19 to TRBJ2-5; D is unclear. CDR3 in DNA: TGTGCCAGTAGTATACAGGTCCAAGAGACCCAGTACTTC. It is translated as CASSIQVQETQYF.